These T cell receptor beta chains were read from a single sample in a study of T cell repertoires in ileal Crohn's disease. The repertoire was sequenced with immunoSEQ multiplex PCR; TCRdb's copy has only in-frame clones and lacks some. The table includes 3,100 or so clones, around 90% detected once. Sequences were obtained from ileal tissue. These receptors were obtained from an adult with Crohn's disease. CDR3s include the opening cysteine and the closing phenylalanine or tryptophan. The order of the fields is clone size, D gene, J gene, V gene, CDR3 protein, CDR3 DNA. D genes are given only for firm matches. Where a row states a size, it is once, few, many or the class of an expanded clone; other rows omit it.

abundance: -
d_gene: TRBD1
j_gene: TRBJ2-5
v_gene: TRBV7-3
CDR3aa: CASSPTGQGPRGETQYF
CDR3nt: TGTGCCAGCAGCCCGACTGGACAGGGGCCCAGAGGGGAGACCCAGTACTTC

abundance: -
d_gene: TRBD1
j_gene: TRBJ1-4
v_gene: TRBV19
CDR3aa: CASSMGTAPEKLFF
CDR3nt: TGTGCCAGCAGTATGGGGACAGCTCCTGAAAAACTGTTTTTT

abundance: -
d_gene: -
j_gene: TRBJ2-3
v_gene: TRBV7-7
CDR3aa: CASSLGGTLSTDTQYF
CDR3nt: TGTGCCAGCAGCTTAGGGGGAACCCTTAGCACAGATACGCAGTATTTT

abundance: -
d_gene: TRBD2
j_gene: TRBJ2-1
v_gene: TRBV2
CDR3aa: CASSETSGRGGGFF
CDR3nt: TGTGCCAGCAGTGAAACTAGCGGGAGAGGGGGAGGATTCTTC

abundance: -
d_gene: -
j_gene: TRBJ1-1
v_gene: TRBV19
CDR3aa: CASSISRDTEAFF
CDR3nt: TGTGCCAGTAGTATAAGCCGGGACACTGAAGCTTTCTTT

abundance: -
d_gene: -
j_gene: TRBJ2-1
v_gene: TRBV4-3
CDR3aa: CASSQQARIGNEQFF
CDR3nt: TGCGCCAGCAGCCAACAAGCGAGAATCGGGAATGAGCAGTTCTTC

abundance: -
d_gene: TRBD1
j_gene: TRBJ2-1
v_gene: TRBV7-2
CDR3aa: CASSSRRQGAYNEQFF
CDR3nt: TGTGCCAGCAGCTCGCGAAGACAGGGGGCGTACAATGAGCAGTTCTTC

abundance: -
d_gene: TRBD1
j_gene: TRBJ1-4
v_gene: TRBV5-8
CDR3aa: CASREQGVWEKLFF
CDR3nt: TGTGCCAGCAGGGAACAGGGGGTCTGGGAAAAACTGTTTTTT

abundance: few
d_gene: -
j_gene: TRBJ1-5
v_gene: TRBV19
CDR3aa: CASSITVGQPQHF
CDR3nt: TGTGCCAGTAGTATCACAGTCGGTCAGCCCCAGCATTTT

abundance: -
d_gene: -
j_gene: TRBJ1-2
v_gene: TRBV4-1
CDR3aa: CASSHPQGQGGYTF
CDR3nt: TGCGCCAGCAGCCATCCCCAGGGGCAGGGTGGCTACACCTTC

abundance: few
d_gene: -
j_gene: TRBJ2-5
v_gene: TRBV29-1
CDR3aa: CSAIDRSQETQYF
CDR3nt: TGCAGCGCTATAGACAGAAGCCAAGAGACCCAGTACTTC

abundance: -
d_gene: -
j_gene: TRBJ2-1
v_gene: TRBV5-6
CDR3aa: CASSLDPRNEQFF
CDR3nt: TGTGCCAGCAGCTTGGACCCGCGGAATGAGCAGTTCTTC

abundance: once
d_gene: TRBD1
j_gene: TRBJ2-1
v_gene: TRBV27
CDR3aa: CASSLRDRLYNEQFF
CDR3nt: TGTGCCAGCAGTCTCCGGGACAGACTCTACAATGAGCAGTTCTTC

abundance: once
d_gene: TRBD1
j_gene: TRBJ2-5
v_gene: TRBV5-3
CDR3aa: CARSSRGQETQYF
CDR3nt: TGTGCCAGAAGCTCCAGGGGGCAAGAGACCCAGTACTTC

abundance: -
d_gene: -
j_gene: TRBJ2-7
v_gene: TRBV5-6
CDR3aa: CASSLGERVYF
CDR3nt: TGTGCCAGCAGCTTGGGGGAGAGGGTGTACTTC

abundance: -
d_gene: TRBD1
j_gene: TRBJ1-1
v_gene: TRBV2
CDR3aa: CATETGKAFF
CDR3nt: TGTGCCACTGAGACAGGGAAAGCTTTCTTT

abundance: -
d_gene: TRBD1
j_gene: TRBJ2-3
v_gene: TRBV13
CDR3aa: CASSSSGTGLADTQYF
CDR3nt: TGTGCCAGCAGCTCCAGCGGGACAGGGCTGGCAGATACGCAGTATTTT

abundance: -
d_gene: -
j_gene: TRBJ1-2
v_gene: TRBV7-4
CDR3aa: CASSLVVPGRGYTF
CDR3nt: TGTGCCAGCAGCTTAGTGGTTCCTGGGAGGGGCTACACCTTC

abundance: -
d_gene: -
j_gene: TRBJ1-5
v_gene: TRBV28
CDR3aa: CASNVPSQTPQHF
CDR3nt: TGTGCCAGCAACGTTCCGAGTCAGACGCCCCAGCATTTT

abundance: -
d_gene: -
j_gene: TRBJ2-1
v_gene: TRBV11-3
CDR3aa: CASKGTSLANEQFF
CDR3nt: TGTGCCAGCAAGGGCACTAGTCTGGCCAATGAGCAGTTCTTC

abundance: -
d_gene: TRBD2
j_gene: TRBJ2-7
v_gene: TRBV5-4
CDR3aa: CASSRPGGSSYEQYF
CDR3nt: TGTGCCAGCAGCCGACCGGGGGGGAGCTCCTACGAGCAGTACTTC

abundance: -
d_gene: -
j_gene: TRBJ2-2
v_gene: TRBV28
CDR3aa: CASSPPWGVAKTGELFF
CDR3nt: TGTGCCAGCAGTCCTCCTTGGGGGGTCGCTAAAACCGGGGAGCTGTTTTTT

abundance: -
d_gene: -
j_gene: TRBJ1-1
v_gene: TRBV5-1
CDR3aa: CASSSGRVGDTEAFF
CDR3nt: TGCGCCAGCAGCTCGGGCAGGGTTGGGGACACTGAAGCTTTCTTT

abundance: -
d_gene: -
j_gene: TRBJ1-2
v_gene: TRBV6-1
CDR3aa: CASSLTYATNYGYTF
CDR3nt: TGTGCCAGCAGCCTCACTTACGCTACTAACTATGGCTACACCTTC

abundance: -
d_gene: -
j_gene: TRBJ2-3
v_gene: TRBV9
CDR3aa: CASSVGLGTDTQYF
CDR3nt: TGTGCCAGCAGCGTGGGACTGGGCACAGATACGCAGTATTTT

abundance: once
d_gene: -
j_gene: TRBJ1-1
v_gene: TRBV19
CDR3aa: CASASRNTEAFF
CDR3nt: TGTGCCAGTGCGTCGAGGAACACTGAAGCTTTCTTT

abundance: -
d_gene: -
j_gene: TRBJ2-4
v_gene: TRBV6-5
CDR3aa: CASSTGRALKNIQYF
CDR3nt: TGTGCCAGCAGTACCGGTCGAGCCCTCAAAAACATTCAGTACTTC

abundance: -
d_gene: -
j_gene: TRBJ2-3
v_gene: TRBV6-1
CDR3aa: CASSEAMFTFTDTQYF
CDR3nt: TGTGCCAGCAGTGAAGCAATGTTCACCTTCACAGATACGCAGTATTTT

abundance: -
d_gene: TRBD2
j_gene: TRBJ2-5
v_gene: TRBV5-6
CDR3aa: CASSLGAGGPWETQYF
CDR3nt: TGTGCCAGCAGCTTGGGAGCGGGAGGGCCGTGGGAGACCCAGTACTTC

abundance: once
d_gene: TRBD1
j_gene: TRBJ1-1
v_gene: TRBV5-5
CDR3aa: CASREQGAGAEAFF
CDR3nt: TGTGCCAGCAGGGAACAGGGGGCAGGGGCTGAAGCTTTCTTT

abundance: few
d_gene: TRBD2
j_gene: TRBJ2-3
v_gene: TRBV4-3
CDR3aa: CASSQGSSGETDTQYF
CDR3nt: TGCGCCAGCAGCCAAGGGTCTAGCGGAGAGACAGATACGCAGTATTTT

abundance: once
d_gene: -
j_gene: TRBJ2-3
v_gene: TRBV5-5
CDR3aa: CASSLVGGGSTDTQYF
CDR3nt: TGTGCCAGCAGCTTGGTGGGAGGGGGCAGCACAGATACGCAGTATTTT

abundance: -
d_gene: TRBD2
j_gene: TRBJ2-5
v_gene: TRBV7-9
CDR3aa: CASSLGRGIGLAEQETQYF
CDR3nt: TGTGCCAGCAGCTTAGGTAGGGGAATTGGACTAGCGGAGCAAGAGACCCAGTACTTC

abundance: -
d_gene: TRBD2
j_gene: TRBJ2-3
v_gene: TRBV30
CDR3aa: CAWNGGAGTDTQYF
CDR3nt: TGTGCCTGGAACGGGGGGGCTGGCACAGATACGCAGTATTTT

abundance: -
d_gene: -
j_gene: TRBJ1-2
v_gene: TRBV28
CDR3aa: CASSLNGAAGGYTF
CDR3nt: TGTGCCAGCAGTTTAAATGGGGCCGCGGGAGGCTACACCTTC

abundance: -
d_gene: TRBD2
j_gene: TRBJ2-3
v_gene: TRBV29-1
CDR3aa: CSVKPRGTSGRGSTDTQYF
CDR3nt: TGCAGCGTTAAACCCAGGGGGACTAGCGGGAGGGGTAGCACAGATACGCAGTATTTT

abundance: -
d_gene: -
j_gene: TRBJ1-2
v_gene: TRBV11-3
CDR3aa: CASSSPRQASDYTF
CDR3nt: TGTGCCAGCAGCTCCCCTCGACAGGCAAGTGACTACACCTTC

abundance: -
d_gene: -
j_gene: TRBJ1-5
v_gene: TRBV28
CDR3aa: CASSLWGNNQPQHF
CDR3nt: TGTGCCAGCAGTTTGTGGGGGAACAATCAGCCCCAGCATTTT

abundance: -
d_gene: TRBD1
j_gene: TRBJ2-7
v_gene: TRBV19
CDR3aa: CASSTGQGAEEQYF
CDR3nt: TGTGCCAGTAGTACGGGACAGGGGGCAGAAGAGCAGTACTTC

abundance: -
d_gene: -
j_gene: TRBJ1-1
v_gene: TRBV6-1
CDR3aa: CASSGFSLDTEAFF
CDR3nt: TGTGCCAGCAGCGGATTCAGTCTGGACACTGAAGCTTTCTTT

abundance: -
d_gene: TRBD2
j_gene: TRBJ2-2
v_gene: TRBV7-9
CDR3aa: CASSPSAGGPFGGELFF
CDR3nt: TGTGCCAGCAGCCCCTCAGCGGGAGGGCCTTTTGGCGGGGAGCTGTTTTTT

abundance: -
d_gene: -
j_gene: TRBJ2-2
v_gene: TRBV27
CDR3aa: CASSFSSDRITGELFF
CDR3nt: TGTGCCAGCAGTTTTTCCTCCGACAGGATCACCGGGGAGCTGTTTTTT

abundance: -
d_gene: TRBD1
j_gene: TRBJ1-1
v_gene: TRBV12-5
CDR3aa: CASGLGTGTEAFF
CDR3nt: TGTGCTAGTGGTTTGGGGACAGGCACTGAAGCTTTCTTT

abundance: -
d_gene: -
j_gene: TRBJ2-3
v_gene: TRBV4-3
CDR3aa: CASSQGYSGETDTQYF
CDR3nt: TGCGCCAGCAGCCAAGGGTATAGCGGAGAGACAGATACGCAGTATTTT

abundance: -
d_gene: -
j_gene: TRBJ2-3
v_gene: TRBV9
CDR3aa: CASSVVGERDTQYF
CDR3nt: TGTGCCAGCAGCGTAGTGGGGGAGAGGGATACGCAGTATTTT

abundance: few
d_gene: TRBD1
j_gene: TRBJ2-5
v_gene: TRBV19
CDR3aa: CASSIDGTGETQYF
CDR3nt: TGTGCCAGTAGTATAGACGGGACAGGAGAGACCCAGTACTTC

abundance: -
d_gene: -
j_gene: TRBJ2-2
v_gene: TRBV27
CDR3aa: CASRLGGTHTGELFF
CDR3nt: TGTGCCAGCAGACTTGGGGGGACACACACCGGGGAGCTGTTTTTT

abundance: -
d_gene: TRBD1
j_gene: TRBJ1-3
v_gene: TRBV9
CDR3aa: CASSVGTGPRNTIYF
CDR3nt: TGTGCCAGCAGCGTAGGGACAGGACCGAGAAACACCATATATTTT

abundance: -
d_gene: -
j_gene: TRBJ2-5
v_gene: TRBV7-2
CDR3aa: CASSLSQVYSETQYF
CDR3nt: TGTGCCAGCAGCTTATCCCAAGTGTACTCGGAGACCCAGTACTTC

abundance: -
d_gene: -
j_gene: TRBJ1-5
v_gene: TRBV25-1
CDR3aa: CASSGDSNQPQHF
CDR3nt: TGTGCCAGCAGTGGAGATAGCAATCAGCCCCAGCATTTT

abundance: -
d_gene: -
j_gene: TRBJ2-2
v_gene: TRBV6-1
CDR3aa: CASSEGQRESGELFF
CDR3nt: TGTGCCAGCAGTGAAGGCCAAAGGGAATCCGGGGAGCTGTTTTTT

abundance: -
d_gene: -
j_gene: TRBJ2-7
v_gene: TRBV19
CDR3aa: CASSIDSSYEQYF
CDR3nt: TGTGCCAGTAGTATTGACAGCTCCTACGAGCAGTACTTC

abundance: once
d_gene: -
j_gene: TRBJ1-2
v_gene: TRBV28
CDR3aa: CASLQDYGYTF
CDR3nt: TGTGCCAGCCTTCAAGACTATGGCTACACCTTC

abundance: -
d_gene: -
j_gene: TRBJ1-4
v_gene: TRBV6-5
CDR3aa: CASSSDTSNVEKLFF
CDR3nt: TGTGCCAGCAGTTCGGACACGTCTAATGTGGAAAAACTGTTTTTT

abundance: -
d_gene: -
j_gene: TRBJ2-2
v_gene: TRBV5-1
CDR3aa: CASSLGAPFLVGELFF
CDR3nt: TGCGCCAGCAGCTTGGGAGCCCCATTCCTCGTCGGGGAGCTGTTTTTT

abundance: -
d_gene: TRBD2
j_gene: TRBJ2-1
v_gene: TRBV18
CDR3aa: CASSPGLAGNNEQFF
CDR3nt: TGTGCCAGCTCACCGGGACTAGCGGGTAACAATGAGCAGTTCTTC

abundance: once
d_gene: -
j_gene: TRBJ2-7
v_gene: TRBV29-1
CDR3aa: CSVEDGEHEQYF
CDR3nt: TGCAGCGTTGAAGATGGGGAACACGAGCAGTACTTC

abundance: -
d_gene: -
j_gene: TRBJ2-2
v_gene: TRBV28
CDR3aa: CASRFTQTHYTGELFF
CDR3nt: TGTGCCAGCAGGTTCACCCAGACCCATTACACCGGGGAGCTGTTTTTT

abundance: -
d_gene: TRBD2
j_gene: TRBJ2-7
v_gene: TRBV10-3
CDR3aa: CAISESGRESYEQYF
CDR3nt: TGTGCCATCAGTGAGTCGGGGAGGGAGTCCTACGAGCAGTACTTC

abundance: -
d_gene: -
j_gene: TRBJ2-7
v_gene: TRBV11-3
CDR3aa: CASSEKGEVSYEQYF
CDR3nt: TGTGCCAGCAGCGAAAAGGGAGAGGTGTCTTACGAGCAGTACTTC